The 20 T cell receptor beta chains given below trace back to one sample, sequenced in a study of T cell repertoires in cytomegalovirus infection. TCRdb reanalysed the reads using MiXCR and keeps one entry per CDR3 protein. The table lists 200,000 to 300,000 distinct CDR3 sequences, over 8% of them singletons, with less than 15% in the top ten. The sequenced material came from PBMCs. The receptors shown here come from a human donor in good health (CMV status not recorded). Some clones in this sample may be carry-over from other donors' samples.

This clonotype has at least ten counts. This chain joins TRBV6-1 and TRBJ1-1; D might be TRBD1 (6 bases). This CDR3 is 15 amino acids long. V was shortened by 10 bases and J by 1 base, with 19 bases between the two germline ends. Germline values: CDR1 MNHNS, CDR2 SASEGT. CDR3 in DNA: TGTGCCACCCTAGAAGGAGGGACAACGAACACTGAAGCTTTCTTT. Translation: CATLEGGTTNTEAFF.

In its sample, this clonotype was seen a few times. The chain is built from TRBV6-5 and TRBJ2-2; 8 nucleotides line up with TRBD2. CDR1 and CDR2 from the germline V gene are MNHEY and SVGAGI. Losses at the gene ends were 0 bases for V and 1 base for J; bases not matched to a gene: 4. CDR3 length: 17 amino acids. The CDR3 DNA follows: TGTGCCAGCAGTTACTCGCCGCTAGCGGGGAACACCGGGGAGCTGTTTTTT. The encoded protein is CASSYSPLAGNTGELFF.

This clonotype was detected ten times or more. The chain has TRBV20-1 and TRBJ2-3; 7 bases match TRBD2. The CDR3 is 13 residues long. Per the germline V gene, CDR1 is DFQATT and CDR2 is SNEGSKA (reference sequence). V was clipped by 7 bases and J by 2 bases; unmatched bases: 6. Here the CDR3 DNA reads TGCAGTGGGACGGGGGGACTCACAGATACGCAGTATTTT. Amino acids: CSGTGGLTDTQYF.

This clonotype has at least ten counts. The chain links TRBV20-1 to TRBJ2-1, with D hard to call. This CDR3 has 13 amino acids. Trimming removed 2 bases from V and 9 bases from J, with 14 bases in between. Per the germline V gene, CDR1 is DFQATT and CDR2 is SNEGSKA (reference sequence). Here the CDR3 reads CSARPLNGFEQFF. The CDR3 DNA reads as TGCAGTGCTAGACCCTTGAACGGGTTTGAGCAGTTCTTC.

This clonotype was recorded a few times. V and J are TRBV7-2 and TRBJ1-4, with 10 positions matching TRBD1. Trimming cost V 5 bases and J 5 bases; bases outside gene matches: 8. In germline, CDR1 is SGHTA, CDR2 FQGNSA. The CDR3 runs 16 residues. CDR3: CASSVRQGAVNEKLFF. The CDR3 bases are TGTGCCAGCAGCGTTCGACAGGGGGCGGTAAATGAAAAACTGTTTTTT. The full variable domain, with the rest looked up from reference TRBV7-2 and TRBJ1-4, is GAGVSQSPSNKVTEKGKDVELRCDPISGHTALYWYRQSLGQGLEFLIYFQGNSAPDKSGLPSDRFSAERTGGSVSTLTIQRTQQEDSAVYLCASSVRQGAVNEKLFFGSGTQLSVL.

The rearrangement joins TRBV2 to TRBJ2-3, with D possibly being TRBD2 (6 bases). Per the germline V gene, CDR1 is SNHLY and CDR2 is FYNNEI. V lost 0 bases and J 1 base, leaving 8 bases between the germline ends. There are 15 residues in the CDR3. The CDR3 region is CASSEARGGTDTQYF. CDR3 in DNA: TGTGCCAGCAGTGAAGCGCGCGGGGGCACAGATACGCAGTATTTT.

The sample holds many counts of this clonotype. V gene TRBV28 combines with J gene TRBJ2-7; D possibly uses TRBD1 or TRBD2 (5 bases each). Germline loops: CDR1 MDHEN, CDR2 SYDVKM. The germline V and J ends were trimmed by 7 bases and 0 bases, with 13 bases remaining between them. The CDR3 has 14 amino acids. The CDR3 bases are TGTGCCAGCAATTCACGGGACGGCTCCTACGAGCAGTACTTC. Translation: CASNSRDGSYEQYF.

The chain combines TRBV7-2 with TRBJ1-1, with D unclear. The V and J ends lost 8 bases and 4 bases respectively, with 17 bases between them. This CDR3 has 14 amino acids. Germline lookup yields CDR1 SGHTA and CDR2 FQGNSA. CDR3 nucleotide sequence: TGTGCCAGCTCCCCTAGGGAGATGGGCACTGAAGCTTTCTTT. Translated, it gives CASSPREMGTEAFF.

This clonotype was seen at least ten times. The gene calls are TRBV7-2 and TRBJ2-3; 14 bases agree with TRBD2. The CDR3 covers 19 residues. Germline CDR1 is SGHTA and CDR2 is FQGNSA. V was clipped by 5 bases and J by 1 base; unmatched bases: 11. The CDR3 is CASSQTGLAGGRGTDTQYF. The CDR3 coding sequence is TGTGCCAGCAGCCAGACCGGACTAGCGGGGGGACGGGGCACAGATACGCAGTATTTT.

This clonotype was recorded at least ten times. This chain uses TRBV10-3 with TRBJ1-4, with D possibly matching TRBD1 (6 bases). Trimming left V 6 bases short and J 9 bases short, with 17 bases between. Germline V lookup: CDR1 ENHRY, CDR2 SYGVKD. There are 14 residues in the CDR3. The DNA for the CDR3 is TGTGCCATCAGGGACAGCGGGGGGTCTCAAAAACTGTTTTTT. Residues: CAIRDSGGSQKLFF.

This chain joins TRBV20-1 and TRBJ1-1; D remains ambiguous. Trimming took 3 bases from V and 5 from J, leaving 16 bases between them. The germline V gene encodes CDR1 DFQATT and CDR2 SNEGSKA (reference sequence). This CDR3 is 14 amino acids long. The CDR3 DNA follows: TGCAGTGCTAGCGCACACCCGGTGGGGACTGAAGCTTTCTTT. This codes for CSASAHPVGTEAFF.

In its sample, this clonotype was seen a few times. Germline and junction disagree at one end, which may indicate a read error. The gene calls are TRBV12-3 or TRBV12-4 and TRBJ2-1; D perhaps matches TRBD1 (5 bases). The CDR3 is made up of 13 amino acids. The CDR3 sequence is CASSFGHRNEQFF. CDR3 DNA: TGTGCCAGCAGTTTTGGGCACAGGAATGAACAGTTCTTC.

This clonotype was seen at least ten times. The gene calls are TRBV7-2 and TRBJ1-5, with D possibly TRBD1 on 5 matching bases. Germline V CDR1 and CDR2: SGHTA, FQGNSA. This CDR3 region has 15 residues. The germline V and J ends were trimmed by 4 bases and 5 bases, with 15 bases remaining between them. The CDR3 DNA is TGTGCCAGCAGCTATGAGGCGGCAGGGCATCAGCCCCAGCATTTT. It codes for CASSYEAAGHQPQHF.

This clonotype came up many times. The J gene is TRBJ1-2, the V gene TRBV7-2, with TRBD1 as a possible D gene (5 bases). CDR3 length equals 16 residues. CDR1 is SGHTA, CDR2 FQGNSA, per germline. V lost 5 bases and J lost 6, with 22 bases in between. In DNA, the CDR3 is TGTGCCAGCAGCCCCACCGGGGCGTCACCCCTAGATGGCTACACCTTC. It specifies CASSPTGASPLDGYTF.

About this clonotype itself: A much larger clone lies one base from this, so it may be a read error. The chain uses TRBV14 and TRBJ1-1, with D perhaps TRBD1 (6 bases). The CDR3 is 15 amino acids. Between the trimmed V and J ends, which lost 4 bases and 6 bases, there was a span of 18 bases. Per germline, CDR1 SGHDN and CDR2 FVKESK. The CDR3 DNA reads TGTGCCAGCAGCCGCCGAACAGGGCATAGCGCTGAAGCTTTCTTT. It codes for CASSRRTGHSAEAFF.

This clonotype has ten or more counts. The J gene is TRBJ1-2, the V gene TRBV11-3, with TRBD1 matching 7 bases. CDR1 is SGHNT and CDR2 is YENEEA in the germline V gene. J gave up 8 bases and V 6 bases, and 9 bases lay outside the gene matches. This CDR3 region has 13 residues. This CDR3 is CASSKGGAEGYTF. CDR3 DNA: TGTGCCAGCAGTAAAGGGGGCGCAGAAGGCTACACCTTC.

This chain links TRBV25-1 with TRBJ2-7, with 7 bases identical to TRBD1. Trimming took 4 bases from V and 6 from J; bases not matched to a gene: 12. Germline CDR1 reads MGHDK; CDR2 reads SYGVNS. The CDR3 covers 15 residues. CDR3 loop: CASSAAGGEWSEQYF. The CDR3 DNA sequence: TGTGCCAGCAGTGCTGCAGGGGGAGAATGGAGCGAGCAGTACTTC.

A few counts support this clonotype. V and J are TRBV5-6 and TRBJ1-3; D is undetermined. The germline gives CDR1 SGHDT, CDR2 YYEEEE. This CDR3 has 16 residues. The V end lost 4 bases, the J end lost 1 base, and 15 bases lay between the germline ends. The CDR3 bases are TGTGCCAGCAGCCTGGACGCTGGACGATCTGGAAACACCATATATTTT. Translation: CASSLDAGRSGNTIYF.

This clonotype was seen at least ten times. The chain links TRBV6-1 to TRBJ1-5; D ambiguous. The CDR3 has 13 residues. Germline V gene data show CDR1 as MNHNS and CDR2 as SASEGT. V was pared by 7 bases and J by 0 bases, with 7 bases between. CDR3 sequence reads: CASMLNSNQPQHF. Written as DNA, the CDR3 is TGTGCCAGCATGCTGAATAGCAATCAGCCCCAGCATTTT.

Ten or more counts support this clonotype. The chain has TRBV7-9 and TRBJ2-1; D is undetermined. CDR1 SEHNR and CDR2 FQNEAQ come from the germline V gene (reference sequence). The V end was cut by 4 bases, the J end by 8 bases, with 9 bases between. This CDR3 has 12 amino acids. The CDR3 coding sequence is TGTGCCAGCAGCTCAGTGAGTTATGAGCAGTTCTTC. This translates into CASSSVSYEQFF.